These T cell receptor beta chains were read from a single sample in a study of T cell changes during pregnancy in multiple sclerosis. The repertoire was sequenced with immunoSEQ multiplex PCR; TCRdb's copy has only in-frame clones and lacks some. The data contain 35,000 to 50,000 clones, around nine tenths of them singletons. The source was CD8+ T cells from peripheral blood mononuclear cells, collected in the third trimester of pregnancy. Source of these receptors: a female donor with multiple sclerosis, enrolled in a pregnancy study. Both conserved end residues are part of each CDR3. The D gene is left open where the match is weak. For some rows the clone size is stated as once, few or many, or as a class when expanded; others skip it.

clone_size d_call j_call v_call cdr3_aa cdr3_nt
. . TRBJ1-2 TRBV4-1 CASSQSGGYYGYTF TGCGCCAGCAGCCAGAGCGGGGGCTACTATGGCTACACCTTC
. . TRBJ1-4 TRBV10-3 CAISEPGHEKLFF TGTGCCATCAGTGAGCCGGGTCATGAAAAACTGTTTTTT
. . TRBJ2-3 TRBV9 CASSPGVTNTDTQYF TGTGCCAGCAGCCCAGGGGTAACTAACACAGATACGCAGTATTTT
. . TRBJ1-1 TRBV5-4 CASSPGTFGNTEAFF TGTGCCAGCAGCCCCGGGACATTCGGGAACACTGAAGCTTTCTTT
few . TRBJ1-1 TRBV27 CASSLGRGTEAFF TGTGCCAGCAGTTTGGGTAGGGGAACTGAAGCTTTCTTT
. . TRBJ1-1 TRBV5-1 CASAFGQNTEAFF TGCGCCAGCGCATTCGGACAGAACACTGAAGCTTTCTTT
. TRBD1 TRBJ2-7 TRBV30 CAWSSTGGGDEQYF TGTGCCTGGAGTTCGACAGGGGGCGGCGACGAGCAGTACTTC
. . TRBJ2-5 TRBV27 CASSFAAGYPQETQYF TGTGCCAGCAGTTTCGCAGCGGGCTATCCCCAAGAGACCCAGTACTTC
. . TRBJ1-5 TRBV30 CAWSEEGRGNQPQHF TGTGCCTGGAGTGAGGAGGGAAGGGGCAATCAGCCCCAGCATTTT
. TRBD1 TRBJ2-1 TRBV25-1 CASSGQGAHDEQFF TGTGCCAGCAGTGGACAGGGTGCCCACGATGAGCAGTTCTTC
. . TRBJ1-2 TRBV5-1 CASSLLEQGSGYTF TGCGCCAGCAGCTTGTTGGAACAGGGCAGTGGCTACACCTTC
. . TRBJ2-3 TRBV29-1 CSVSPVSTDTQYF TGCAGCGTATCACCGGTTAGCACAGATACGCAGTATTTT
. . TRBJ1-1 TRBV19 CASSITVRAEAFF TGTGCCAGTAGTATAACAGTCAGAGCTGAAGCTTTCTTT
. . TRBJ1-5 TRBV6-5 CASSLQEDQPQHF TGTGCCAGCAGTTTACAAGAGGATCAGCCCCAGCATTTT
. . TRBJ1-4 TRBV11-2 CASSLVPGAGEKLFF TGTGCCAGCAGCTTAGTTCCAGGGGCGGGTGAAAAACTGTTTTTT
. TRBD1 TRBJ1-1 TRBV6-5 CASTSEGASTEAFF TGTGCCAGCACCTCGGAGGGGGCAAGTACTGAAGCTTTCTTT
. . TRBJ1-3 TRBV28 CASNHLEMTGNTIYF TGTGCCAGCAATCATCTTGAGATGACTGGAAACACCATATATTTT
. . TRBJ2-1 TRBV6-6 CASAISGTYYNEQFF TGTGCCAGCGCAATTTCCGGGACTTACTACAATGAGCAGTTCTTC
. TRBD1 TRBJ1-2 TRBV10-3 CAISRGQGGDGYTF TGTGCCATCAGTAGAGGACAGGGAGGAGATGGCTACACCTTC
medium-sized TRBD1 TRBJ1-6 TRBV13 CASSRTGTGDNYNSPLHF TGTGCCAGCAGCCGAACCGGGACAGGAGATAACTATAATTCACCCCTCCACTTT
once . TRBJ2-5 TRBV7-3 CASSSGFLETQYF TGTGCCAGCAGCTCAGGGTTCTTAGAGACCCAGTACTTC
. TRBD2 TRBJ2-3 TRBV11-1 CASSLASGGEVTDTQYF TGTGCCAGCAGCTTAGCTAGCGGGGGGGAGGTCACAGATACGCAGTATTTT
. . TRBJ1-1 TRBV15 CATSRGEGERPPGGTEAFF TGTGCCACCAGCAGAGGGGAGGGCGAGAGACCCCCGGGGGGCACTGAAGCTTTCTTT
. TRBD2 TRBJ2-5 TRBV4-3 CASSQVAGEAKTQYF TGCGCCAGCAGCCAAGTTGCGGGGGAGGCTAAGACCCAGTACTTC
. . TRBJ2-3 TRBV7-3 CASSLLTGSLTDTQYF TGTGCCAGCAGCTTACTAACGGGAAGCCTCACAGATACGCAGTATTTT
. TRBD1 TRBJ2-5 TRBV27 CASSPLDRVQETQYF TGTGCCAGCAGTCCGCTCGACAGGGTCCAAGAGACCCAGTACTTC
. . TRBJ2-5 TRBV29-1 CSVAGFETQYF TGCAGCGTTGCGGGTTTTGAGACCCAGTACTTC
. . TRBJ1-2 TRBV29-1 CSVEMEGGYGYTF TGCAGCGTTGAAATGGAGGGTGGCTATGGCTACACCTTC
. . TRBJ2-1 TRBV4-1 CASSFRAGGPNEQFF TGCGCCAGCAGCTTTCGGGCAGGGGGGCCGAATGAGCAGTTCTTC